Listed below are T cell receptor beta chains from one sample, sequenced in a study of shared clonotypes between healthy human individuals. Clones were sequenced by immunoSEQ multiplex PCR, and TCRdb holds only the in-frame ones, with some missing. The sample has roughly 1,000,000 clones, around 82% seen once. Sequencing input: memory CD4+ T cells from PBMCs. Receptor source: a man between 18 and 35 years old in good health. Some clones in this sample may be carry-over from other donors' samples. CDR3s include the opening cysteine and the closing phenylalanine or tryptophan. Each record gives: V gene, clone size, D gene, J gene, CDR3 protein, CDR3 DNA. D genes are given only for firm matches. Clone size is stated in some rows and not others, as once, few, many or a class when expanded.

>TRBV12-5|once|TRBD1|TRBJ2-7
CASGLVLSGTGDYEQYF
TGTGCTAGTGGTTTGGTACTTTCGGGGACAGGGGATTACGAGCAGTACTTC
>TRBV5-1|once|-|TRBJ1-1
CASSLDGGETEAFF
TGCGCCAGCAGCTTGGACGGGGGAGAGACTGAAGCTTTCTTT
>TRBV9|-|-|TRBJ2-3
CASSVEQGGPDTQYF
TGTGCCAGCAGCGTAGAACAGGGGGGGCCCGATACGCAGTATTTT
>TRBV27|-|-|TRBJ2-7
CASSSRLKQGRAYEQYF
TGTGCCAGCAGCTCCCGCCTCAAACAGGGGAGGGCCTACGAGCAGTACTTC
>TRBV9|-|TRBD1|TRBJ2-6
CASSEGQGAVGANVLTF
TGTGCCAGCAGCGAGGGACAGGGGGCGGTCGGGGCCAACGTCCTGACTTTC
>TRBV6-5|-|-|TRBJ2-5
CASNPSGEGQETQYF
TGTGCCAGCAATCCCTCGGGAGAGGGTCAAGAGACCCAGTACTTC
>TRBV28|-|-|TRBJ2-1
CASSFLTGSGEQFF
TGTGCCAGCAGTTTTTTGACGGGGTCGGGGGAGCAGTTCTTC
>TRBV5-1|-|-|TRBJ2-1
CASSLGVVGRTGNEQFF
TGCGCCAGCAGCTTGGGCGTCGTCGGGCGAACGGGCAATGAGCAGTTCTTC
>TRBV13|-|-|TRBJ2-1
CASSLRGVYNEQFF
TGTGCCAGCAGCTTAAGAGGAGTTTACAATGAGCAGTTCTTC
>TRBV28|-|TRBD2|TRBJ2-2
CASSRWTSANTGELFF
TGTGCCAGCAGCCGCTGGACTAGCGCGAACACCGGGGAGCTGTTTTTT
>TRBV10-3|-|-|TRBJ2-6
CAIEATGANVLTF
TGTGCCATCGAGGCTACTGGGGCCAACGTCCTGACTTTC
>TRBV19|-|TRBD1|TRBJ2-5
CASSIGTGGLETQYF
TGTGCCAGTAGTATAGGCACAGGGGGTTTAGAGACCCAGTACTTC
>TRBV29-1|-|-|TRBJ1-2
CSVVAGAVSNYGYTF
TGCAGCGTTGTCGCAGGGGCAGTTTCCAACTATGGCTACACCTTC
>TRBV7-9|few|-|TRBJ2-1
CASSPGGGSVQFF
TGTGCCAGCAGCCCCGGAGGGGGCTCGGTGCAGTTCTTC
>TRBV5-8|-|TRBD1|TRBJ1-4
CASRWDRGNEKLFF
TGTGCCAGCAGGTGGGACAGGGGTAATGAAAAACTGTTTTTT
>TRBV7-3|-|TRBD2|TRBJ2-1
CASSLIPSGRGSYNEQFF
TGTGCCAGCAGCTTAATTCCTAGCGGGAGAGGATCCTACAATGAGCAGTTCTTC
>TRBV9|-|-|TRBJ2-5
CASSVMGTSEETQYF
TGTGCCAGCAGCGTCATGGGGACATCCGAAGAGACCCAGTACTTC
>TRBV4-3|-|TRBD2|TRBJ2-7
CASSQGLSLAGLNEQYF
TGCGCCAGCAGCCAAGGATTGTCTCTAGCGGGACTCAACGAGCAGTACTTC
>TRBV30|-|-|TRBJ2-5
CAWCLGTPQETQYF
TGTGCCTGGTGCCTCGGGACACCACAAGAGACCCAGTACTTC
>TRBV7-9|-|-|TRBJ1-1
CASSFNTDTEAFF
TGTGCCAGCAGCTTTAACACAGACACTGAAGCTTTCTTT
>TRBV28|-|-|TRBJ1-3
CASSLSGAGNTIYF
TGTGCCAGCAGTCTCTCAGGGGCGGGAAACACCATATATTTT
>TRBV5-6|-|TRBD2|TRBJ2-1
CASSLRTSGRRLSYNEQFF
TGTGCCAGCAGCCTACGGACTAGCGGGAGGCGATTATCCTACAATGAGCAGTTCTTC
>TRBV7-2|few|-|TRBJ1-5
CASSLNPLNQPQHF
TGTGCCAGCAGCTTAAATCCGTTAAATCAGCCCCAGCATTTT
>TRBV5-5|-|-|TRBJ1-5
CASSFLVSQPQHF
TGTGCCAGCAGCTTTCTAGTTAGTCAGCCCCAGCATTTT
>TRBV7-3|-|-|TRBJ2-1
CASSLSGETNEQFF
TGTGCCAGCAGCTTAAGCGGAGAGACCAATGAGCAGTTCTTC
>TRBV18|few|-|TRBJ2-5
CASSHTGLEGDQETQYF
TGTGCCAGCTCACACACAGGGTTGGAAGGGGACCAAGAGACCCAGTACTTC
>TRBV28|-|TRBD1|TRBJ1-2
CASSSMKVDRLNGYTF
TGTGCCAGCAGTTCGATGAAGGTGGACAGGCTAAATGGCTACACCTTC
>TRBV5-1|few|TRBD1|TRBJ2-1
CASSLAGTGNYNEQFF
TGCGCCAGCAGCTTGGCTGGGACAGGGAACTACAATGAGCAGTTCTTC
>TRBV18|-|-|TRBJ2-7
CASSPDRWHEQYF
TGTGCCAGCTCACCAGACAGGTGGCACGAGCAGTACTTC
>TRBV5-6|many|-|TRBJ2-7
CASSLSFSKDRIEQYF
TGTGCCAGCAGCTTGTCTTTCTCAAAGGACAGAATCGAGCAGTACTTC
>TRBV7-2|few|-|TRBJ2-5
CASSLGWETQYF
TGTGCCAGCAGCTTAGGCTGGGAGACCCAGTACTTC
>TRBV9|-|-|TRBJ2-7
CASSLHYDGRYEQYF
TGTGCCAGCAGCCTGCACTATGACGGACGCTACGAGCAGTACTTC
>TRBV5-4|-|-|TRBJ2-3
CASSLGQGFTDTQYF
TGTGCCAGCAGCTTGGGGCAGGGTTTCACAGATACGCAGTATTTT
>TRBV10-3|-|-|TRBJ2-7
CAISPGFTSYEQYF
TGTGCCATCTCCCCAGGGTTTACGTCCTACGAGCAGTACTTC
>TRBV5-1|once|TRBD2|TRBJ2-1
CASSLELAGNEQFF
TGCGCCAGCAGCTTGGAGCTAGCGGGAAATGAGCAGTTCTTC
>TRBV28|-|-|TRBJ1-1
CASRSGGDGAFF
TGTGCCAGCAGATCCGGCGGGGACGGAGCTTTCTTT